The T cell receptor (beta chain) described here comes from a study of T cells after yellow fever vaccination. This clonotype was picked up a small number of times. Template switching with 5'RACE generated the TCR cDNA and added a universal primer site and UMIs. TCRdb re-called the 5' RACE reads through MiXCR, storing one row per CDR3 protein. The sample lists around 250,000 distinct CDR3 sequences; roughly 4.8% were seen once. Trimming left V 4 bases short and J 3 bases short, with 24 bases between. Germline loops: CDR1 SQVTM, CDR2 ANQGSEA. CDR3 length: 18 amino acids. This chain connects TRBV29-1 to TRBJ1-4; D is possibly TRBD1 (5 bases). The TCR originated in a man aged 18 to 30 who received the YFV17D yellow fever vaccine. The source was CD4+ T cells sorted from PBMCs, collected on the day of the yellow fever booster vaccination. DNA for the CDR3: TGCAGCGTTGCCAATGAAATCGGGGGAGGCCACCCTAATGAAAAACTGTTTTTT. Its translation: CSVANEIGGGHPNEKLFF. The whole variable domain, remainder taken from reference TRBV29-1 and TRBJ1-4, is SAVISQKPSRDICQRGTSLTIQCQVDSQVTMMFWYRQQPGQSLTLIATANQGSEATYESGFVIDKFPISRPNLTFSTLTVSNMSPEDSSIYLCSVANEIGGGHPNEKLFFGSGTQLSVL.